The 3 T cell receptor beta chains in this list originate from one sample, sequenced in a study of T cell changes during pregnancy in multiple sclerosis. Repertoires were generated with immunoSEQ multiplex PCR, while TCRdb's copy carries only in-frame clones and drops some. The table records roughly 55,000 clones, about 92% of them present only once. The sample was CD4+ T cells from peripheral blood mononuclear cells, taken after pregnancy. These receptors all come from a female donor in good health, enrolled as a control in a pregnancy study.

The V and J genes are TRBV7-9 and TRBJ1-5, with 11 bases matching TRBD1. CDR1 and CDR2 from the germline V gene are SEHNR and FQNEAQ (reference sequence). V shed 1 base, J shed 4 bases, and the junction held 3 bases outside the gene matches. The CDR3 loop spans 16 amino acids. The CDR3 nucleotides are TGTGCCAGCAGCTTAGACCGGGACAGGGGGAATCAGCCCCAGCATTTT. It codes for CASSLDRDRGNQPQHF.

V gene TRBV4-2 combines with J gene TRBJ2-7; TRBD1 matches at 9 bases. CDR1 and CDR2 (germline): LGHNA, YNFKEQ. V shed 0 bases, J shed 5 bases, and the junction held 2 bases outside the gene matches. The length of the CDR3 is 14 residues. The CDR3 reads CASSQEGQGNEQYF. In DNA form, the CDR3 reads TGTGCCAGCAGCCAAGAAGGACAGGGGAACGAGCAGTACTTC.

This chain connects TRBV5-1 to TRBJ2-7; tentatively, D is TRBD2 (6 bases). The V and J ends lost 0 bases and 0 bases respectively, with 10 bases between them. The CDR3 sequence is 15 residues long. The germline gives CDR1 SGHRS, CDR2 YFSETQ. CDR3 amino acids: CASSLVPGSSYEQYF. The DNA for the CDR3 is TGCGCCAGCAGCTTGGTGCCCGGGAGCTCCTACGAGCAGTACTTC.